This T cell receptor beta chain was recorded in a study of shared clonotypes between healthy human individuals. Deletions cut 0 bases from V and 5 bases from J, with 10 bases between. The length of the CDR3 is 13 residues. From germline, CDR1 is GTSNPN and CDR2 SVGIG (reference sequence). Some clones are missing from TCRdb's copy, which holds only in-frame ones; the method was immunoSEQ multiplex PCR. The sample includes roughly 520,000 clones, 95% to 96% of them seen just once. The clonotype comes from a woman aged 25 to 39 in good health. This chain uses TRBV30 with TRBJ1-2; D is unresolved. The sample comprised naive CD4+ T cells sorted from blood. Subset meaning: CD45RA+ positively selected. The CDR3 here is CAWSVRQPYGYTF. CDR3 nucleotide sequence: TGTGCCTGGAGTGTTCGTCAGCCTTATGGCTACACCTTC.